This entry is about one TCR beta chain. Antigen: not known. Primers for the PCR totalled 60 Vbeta and 13 Jbeta. TCRdb keeps only in-frame clones here, not all; method: immunoSEQ multiplex PCR. The data hold over 150,000 clones, with roughly four fifths observed a single time. The CDR3 loop spans 14 amino acids. V was shortened by 6 bases and J by 11 bases, with 17 bases between the two germline ends. Per the germline V gene, CDR1 is SGHTA and CDR2 is FQGNSA. The source of the sample is a study of cytomegalovirus exposure and HLA in healthy donors. Findings and limits, study-wide: For TCR beta chains, V- and J-gene trimming was later linked to a missense DCLRE1C variant.

This receptor was identified in a man younger than 35 in good health and CMV-seronegative. The chain recombines TRBV7-2 with TRBJ1-6, with D possibly being TRBD1 (5 bases). Sequenced sample: PBMCs. The CDR3 loop is CASSPGQTRAPLHF. CDR3 DNA sequence: TGTGCCAGCAGTCCCGGACAAACCCGGGCACCCCTCCACTTT.